The clone carrying this T cell receptor beta chain was counted between two and nine times. This specimen comes from a study of human T cells and chemical hapten exposure. Looking at the study overall: Women made up most patients, who had alopecia areata, totalis or universalis.

As for time point: patch test 2, 6 weeks after DPC sensitization. Treatment of the sample: therapeutic diphenylcyclopropenone sensitization with weekly scalp DPC. TCRdb independently ran MiXCR on the RACE reads; one entry per CDR3 protein. The sample records roughly 150,000 distinct CDR3 sequences, 10% to 15% being singletons. The clonotype originates from a woman aged 50 to 60 with alopecia areata. Some clones in this sample may be carry-over from other donors' samples. The source was whole blood, collected in connection with sensitization to the hapten diphenylcyclopropenone (DPC).

The CDR3 nucleotides are TGTGCCAGCTCACCAACCAGGGGAGAGACCCAGTACTTC. Amino acids: CASSPTRGETQYF. The rearrangement uses TRBV18 and TRBJ2-5, with D maybe TRBD1 (6 bases). CDR1 and CDR2 (germline): KGHSH, LQKENI. The CDR3 is 13 amino acids. Trimming stripped 2 bases from V and 4 bases from J, with 8 bases between.